This TCR beta chain derives from a study of cytomegalovirus exposure and HLA in healthy donors. The overall study: A prior study identified just under 120 million unique TCR beta sequences from roughly 180 million T cells. Study-level points and caveats: Being indistinguishable, some V segments were excluded, TRBV6-2 and TRBV6-3 among them. In a later analysis, at a false discovery rate of 0.05, under 20,000 TCR beta sequences were associated with HLA alleles. A later analysis linked a missense variant in DCLRE1C to the trimming of TCR beta V and J genes.

Primers included in the PCR were 60 Vbeta and 13 Jbeta primers. The protocol was immunoSEQ multiplex PCR, while the TCRdb copy is restricted to in-frame clones and leaves out a portion. The sample holds approximately 77,000 clones; 75% to 80% are singletons and the top ten take around 4.5%. Remarks on this clone: Antigen: not known.

The V end was cut by 4 bases, the J end by 4 bases, with 16 bases between. The germline V gene encodes CDR1 MDHEN and CDR2 SYDVKM. The CDR3 totals 15 residues. Material for sequencing was PBMCs. This chain joins TRBV28 and TRBJ1-2; perhaps TRBD1 as D (5 bases). The clonotype was recovered from a man in his forties in good health and CMV-seronegative. The CDR3 DNA is TGTGCCAGCAGTTCCGAGGCAGGGCTTACCTATGGCTACACCTTC. Amino acid sequence: CASSSEAGLTYGYTF.